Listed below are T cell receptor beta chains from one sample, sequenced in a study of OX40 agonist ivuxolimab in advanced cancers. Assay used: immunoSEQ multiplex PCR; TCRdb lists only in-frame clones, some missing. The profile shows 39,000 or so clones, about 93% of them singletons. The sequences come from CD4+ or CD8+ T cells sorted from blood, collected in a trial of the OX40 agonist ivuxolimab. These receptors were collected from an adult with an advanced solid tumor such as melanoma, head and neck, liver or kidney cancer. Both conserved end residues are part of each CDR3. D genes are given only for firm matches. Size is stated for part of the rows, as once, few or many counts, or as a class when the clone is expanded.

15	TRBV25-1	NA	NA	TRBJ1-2	CASSEWISGSGGYTF	TGTGCCAGCAGTGAATGGATTTCAGGGTCTGGAGGCTACACCTTC
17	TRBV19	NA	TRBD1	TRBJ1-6	CASSPRQGPSGWTPLHF	TGTGCCAGTAGTCCCCGACAGGGGCCGTCTGGATGGACACCCCTCCACTTT
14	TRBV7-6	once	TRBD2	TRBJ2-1	CASSLGLADNEQFF	TGTGCCAGCAGCTTAGGACTAGCGGACAATGAGCAGTTCTTC
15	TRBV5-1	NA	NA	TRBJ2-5	CASSRGGTEGETQYF	TGCGCCAGCAGCAGGGGGGGGACAGAGGGAGAGACCCAGTACTTC
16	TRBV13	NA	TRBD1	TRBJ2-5	CASSPGDRSHQETQYF	TGTGCCAGCAGCCCTGGGGACAGATCCCACCAAGAGACCCAGTACTTC
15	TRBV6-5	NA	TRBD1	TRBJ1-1	CASFGQGFLNTEAFF	TGTGCCAGCTTTGGACAGGGATTCTTGAACACTGAAGCTTTCTTT
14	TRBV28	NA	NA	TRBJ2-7	CASSLTGGAYEQYF	TGTGCCAGCAGTTTGACGGGGGGCGCTTACGAGCAGTACTTC
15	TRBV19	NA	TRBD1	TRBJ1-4	CASSTPGTGREKLFF	TGTGCCAGTAGTACTCCCGGGACAGGGCGAGAAAAACTGTTTTTT
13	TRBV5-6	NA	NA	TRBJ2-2	CASSLVGTGELFF	TGTGCCAGCAGCTTGGTTGGGACCGGGGAGCTGTTTTTT
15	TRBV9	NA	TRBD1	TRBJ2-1	CASSPYRGFYNEQFF	TGTGCCAGCAGCCCATACAGGGGCTTTTACAATGAGCAGTTCTTC
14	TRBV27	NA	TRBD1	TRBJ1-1	CASSLLNRGTEAFF	TGTGCCAGCAGTTTATTAAACAGGGGCACTGAAGCTTTCTTT
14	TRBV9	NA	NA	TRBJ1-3	CASSGDLSGNTIYF	TGTGCCAGCAGCGGGGACCTCTCTGGAAACACCATATATTTT
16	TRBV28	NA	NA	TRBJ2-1	CASSSHRVRGFNEQFF	TGTGCCAGCAGTTCCCACCGGGTGAGAGGGTTCAATGAGCAGTTCTTC
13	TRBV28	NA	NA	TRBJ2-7	CASSSRMSYEQYF	TGTGCCAGCAGTTCGCGGATGTCCTACGAGCAGTACTTC
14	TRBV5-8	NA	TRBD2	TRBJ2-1	CASSWGLSLNEQFF	TGTGCCAGCAGCTGGGGACTATCCCTCAATGAGCAGTTCTTC
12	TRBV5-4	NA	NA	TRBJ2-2	CASSDGVGELFF	TGTGCCAGCAGTGACGGGGTCGGGGAGCTGTTTTTT
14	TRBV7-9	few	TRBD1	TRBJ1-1	CASSFDREVTEAFF	TGTGCCAGCAGCTTCGACAGGGAAGTGACTGAAGCTTTCTTT
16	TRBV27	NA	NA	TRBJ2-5	CASRPEGGRLRETQYF	TGTGCCAGCAGACCGGAAGGGGGGAGACTTCGGGAGACCCAGTACTTC
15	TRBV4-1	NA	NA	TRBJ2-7	CASSQTLRGAYEQYF	TGCGCCAGCAGCCAAACTCTGAGAGGGGCCTACGAGCAGTACTTC
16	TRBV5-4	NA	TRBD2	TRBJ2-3	CASSFGSREIIDTQYF	TGTGCCAGCAGCTTTGGGTCGCGGGAGATAATAGATACGCAGTATTTT
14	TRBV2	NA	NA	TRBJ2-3	CASSDSESTDTQYF	TGTGCCAGCAGTGATTCGGAGAGCACAGATACGCAGTATTTT
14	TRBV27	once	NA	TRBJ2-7	CASKPGGSSYEQYF	TGTGCCAGCAAACCGGGCGGTAGCTCCTACGAGCAGTACTTC
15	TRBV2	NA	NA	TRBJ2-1	CASSDSLASYNEQFF	TGTGCCAGCAGTGACTCACTAGCATCCTACAATGAGCAGTTCTTC
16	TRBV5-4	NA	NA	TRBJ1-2	CASSSSLGNANYGYTF	TGTGCCAGCAGCTCGTCCCTGGGGAATGCAAACTATGGCTACACCTTC
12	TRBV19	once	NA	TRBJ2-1	CASSWGNGEQFF	TGTGCCAGTAGTTGGGGAAACGGTGAGCAGTTCTTC
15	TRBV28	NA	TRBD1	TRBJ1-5	CASSPYRGSRQPQHF	TGTGCCAGCAGTCCCTACAGGGGAAGTCGTCAGCCCCAGCATTTT
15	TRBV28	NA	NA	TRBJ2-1	CASSIHPESYNEQFF	TGTGCCAGCAGTATACACCCAGAGTCTTACAATGAGCAGTTCTTC
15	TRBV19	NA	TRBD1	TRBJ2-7	CASSTGQGVGYEQYF	TGTGCCAGTAGTACGGGACAGGGGGTTGGCTACGAGCAGTACTTC
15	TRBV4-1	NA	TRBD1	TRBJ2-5	CASSQVQGEKETQYF	TGCGCCAGCAGCCAAGTACAGGGGGAGAAAGAGACCCAGTACTTC
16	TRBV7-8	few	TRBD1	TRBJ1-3	CASSSGTGGSGNTIYF	TGTGCCAGCAGCAGCGGGACAGGGGGCTCTGGAAACACCATATATTTT
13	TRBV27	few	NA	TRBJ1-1	CASSSLVNTEAFF	TGTGCCAGCAGCTCCCTGGTGAACACTGAAGCTTTCTTT
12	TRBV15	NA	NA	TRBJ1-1	CATSRDLSEAFF	TGTGCCACCAGCAGAGATCTCTCCGAAGCTTTCTTT
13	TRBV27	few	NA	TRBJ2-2	CASSDTNTGELFF	TGTGCCAGCAGCGATACGAACACCGGGGAGCTGTTTTTT
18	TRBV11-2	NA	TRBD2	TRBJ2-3	CASSLLNSLASSTDTQYF	TGTGCCAGCAGCTTACTCAATTCACTAGCGAGTAGCACAGATACGCAGTATTTT
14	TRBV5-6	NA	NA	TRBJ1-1	CASSPPTGNTEAFF	TGTGCCAGCAGCCCTCCGACTGGGAACACTGAAGCTTTCTTT
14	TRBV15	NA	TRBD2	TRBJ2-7	CATSPGLAIYEQYF	TGTGCCACCAGCCCTGGACTAGCGATCTACGAGCAGTACTTC
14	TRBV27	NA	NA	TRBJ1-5	CASSLVGLNQPQHF	TGTGCCAGCAGTTTAGTGGGGCTTAATCAGCCCCAGCATTTT
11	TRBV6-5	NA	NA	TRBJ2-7	CASSSSGEQYF	TGTGCCAGCAGTTCGTCCGGCGAGCAGTACTTC
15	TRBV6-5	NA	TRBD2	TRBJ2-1	CASSFLAGDGDEQFF	TGTGCCAGCAGTTTCCTAGCGGGAGATGGGGATGAGCAGTTCTTC
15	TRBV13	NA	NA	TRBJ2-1	CASSSARQVYNEQFF	TGTGCCAGCAGCTCCGCCCGGCAGGTGTACAATGAGCAGTTCTTC